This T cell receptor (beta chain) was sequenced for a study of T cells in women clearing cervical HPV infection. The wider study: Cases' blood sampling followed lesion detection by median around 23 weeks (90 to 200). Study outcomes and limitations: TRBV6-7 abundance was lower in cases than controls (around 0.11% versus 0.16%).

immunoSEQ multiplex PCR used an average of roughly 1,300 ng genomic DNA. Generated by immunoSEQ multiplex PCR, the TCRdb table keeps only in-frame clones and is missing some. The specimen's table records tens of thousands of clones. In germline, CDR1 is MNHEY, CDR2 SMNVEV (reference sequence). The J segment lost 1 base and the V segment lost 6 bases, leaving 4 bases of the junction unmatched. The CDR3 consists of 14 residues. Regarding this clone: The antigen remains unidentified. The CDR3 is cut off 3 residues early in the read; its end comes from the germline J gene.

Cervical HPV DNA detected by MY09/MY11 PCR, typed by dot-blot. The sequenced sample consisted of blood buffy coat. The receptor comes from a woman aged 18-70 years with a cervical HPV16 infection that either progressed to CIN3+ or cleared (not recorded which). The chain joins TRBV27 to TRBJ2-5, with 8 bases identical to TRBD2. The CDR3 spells CASRKTSVQETQYF. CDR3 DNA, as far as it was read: TGTGCCAGCAGAAAGACTAGCGTCCAAGAGACC.